The rows below give T cell receptor beta chains drawn from one sample of a study of OX40 agonist ivuxolimab in advanced cancers. The method was immunoSEQ multiplex PCR; TCRdb's version includes in-frame clones alone and lacks a portion of them. Among around 20,000 clones, 70% to 80% were seen once, and the ten largest hold around 34%. This material consisted of CD4+ or CD8+ T cells sorted from blood, taken in a trial of the OX40 agonist ivuxolimab. These receptors all come from an adult with an advanced solid tumor such as melanoma, head and neck, liver or kidney cancer. The CDR3 runs from the conserved cysteine through the conserved F or W. D genes are given only for firm matches. Size is stated for part of the rows, as once, few or many counts, or as a class when the clone is expanded.

j_call: TRBJ1-3; d_call: -; clone_size: -; v_call: TRBV13; cdr3_nt: TGTGCCAGCAGCTCGCAGGCACACGGAAACACCATATATTTT; cdr3_aa: CASSSQAHGNTIYF
j_call: TRBJ2-7; d_call: TRBD2; clone_size: -; v_call: TRBV7-9; cdr3_nt: TGTGCCAGCAGCGGGGGTAGCGGGGTTTTTAACTACGAGCAGTACTTC; cdr3_aa: CASSGGSGVFNYEQYF
j_call: TRBJ2-7; d_call: -; clone_size: -; v_call: TRBV4-2; cdr3_nt: TGTGCCAGCAGTTTTCGGGCCGCTAATAACGAGCAGTACTTC; cdr3_aa: CASSFRAANNEQYF
j_call: TRBJ1-2; d_call: TRBD1; clone_size: medium-sized; v_call: TRBV30; cdr3_nt: TGTGCCTGGAGTGGGGGGACAGGGAATAACTATGGCTACACCTTC; cdr3_aa: CAWSGGTGNNYGYTF
j_call: TRBJ2-3; d_call: -; clone_size: few; v_call: TRBV4-3; cdr3_nt: TGCGCCAGCAGCCAAGATCTTCAGTCCCCGGCCGATACGCAGTATTTT; cdr3_aa: CASSQDLQSPADTQYF
j_call: TRBJ2-7; d_call: -; clone_size: -; v_call: TRBV30; cdr3_nt: TGTGCCTGGTCCCATGACGGCTCCTACGAGCAGTACTTC; cdr3_aa: CAWSHDGSYEQYF
j_call: TRBJ2-7; d_call: TRBD2; clone_size: -; v_call: TRBV7-8; cdr3_nt: TGTGCCAGCAGCTTAGTGTGGGAGGGAGGGTACGAGCAGTACTTC; cdr3_aa: CASSLVWEGGYEQYF
j_call: TRBJ2-2; d_call: TRBD1; clone_size: -; v_call: TRBV28; cdr3_nt: TGTGCCAGCAGTCCGGACAGGCCGAACACCGGGGAGCTGTTTTTT; cdr3_aa: CASSPDRPNTGELFF
j_call: TRBJ1-4; d_call: -; clone_size: -; v_call: TRBV27; cdr3_nt: TGTGCCAGCAGTTTATCGGGTGAAAAACTGTTTTTT; cdr3_aa: CASSLSGEKLFF
j_call: TRBJ1-2; d_call: TRBD1; clone_size: -; v_call: TRBV10-3; cdr3_nt: TGTGCCATCAGTGAGCCAGGACAGGGAGGGACGGGCTATGGCTACACCTTC; cdr3_aa: CAISEPGQGGTGYGYTF
j_call: TRBJ2-1; d_call: TRBD2; clone_size: -; v_call: TRBV10-3; cdr3_nt: TGTGCCATCAGTGAGAAGGGCCCTAGCGGGGGGGAGACCTACAATGAGCAGTTCTTC; cdr3_aa: CAISEKGPSGGETYNEQFF
j_call: TRBJ1-5; d_call: -; clone_size: -; v_call: TRBV15; cdr3_nt: TGTGCCACCAGCAGAGAAGGGGTCGCAAATCAGCCCCAGCATTTT; cdr3_aa: CATSREGVANQPQHF
j_call: TRBJ1-2; d_call: TRBD1; clone_size: once; v_call: TRBV11-3; cdr3_nt: TGTGCCAGCAGCTCGGCACAGGGGGATGGCTACACCTTC; cdr3_aa: CASSSAQGDGYTF
j_call: TRBJ1-1; d_call: -; clone_size: -; v_call: TRBV28; cdr3_nt: TGTGCCAGCAGTTTATATAGTCGGGGGGCGTCCACTGAAGCTTTCTTT; cdr3_aa: CASSLYSRGASTEAFF
j_call: TRBJ2-3; d_call: TRBD1; clone_size: -; v_call: TRBV28; cdr3_nt: TGTGCCAGCAGTTTGTTACAGGGGAGCACAGATACGCAGTATTTT; cdr3_aa: CASSLLQGSTDTQYF
j_call: TRBJ2-1; d_call: -; clone_size: -; v_call: TRBV5-1; cdr3_nt: TGCGCCACCGGGACCTACAATGAGCAGTTCTTC; cdr3_aa: CATGTYNEQFF
j_call: TRBJ1-1; d_call: -; clone_size: many; v_call: TRBV29-1; cdr3_nt: TGCAGCGTTCCGGCCTACACTGAAGCTTTCTTT; cdr3_aa: CSVPAYTEAFF
j_call: TRBJ2-7; d_call: -; clone_size: -; v_call: TRBV5-6; cdr3_nt: TGTGCCAGCAGCTTGGCGACAGGACAAGGGAACGAGCAGTACTTC; cdr3_aa: CASSLATGQGNEQYF
j_call: TRBJ2-5; d_call: -; clone_size: -; v_call: TRBV28; cdr3_nt: TGTGCCAGCAGGCGGGACCCTGGGGAGACCCAGTACTTC; cdr3_aa: CASRRDPGETQYF
j_call: TRBJ1-2; d_call: TRBD1; clone_size: few; v_call: TRBV6-5; cdr3_nt: TGTGCCACCACAGGGGGCTCAAACTATGGCTACACCTTC; cdr3_aa: CATTGGSNYGYTF
j_call: TRBJ2-7; d_call: -; clone_size: once; v_call: TRBV6-4; cdr3_nt: TGTGCCAGCAGCCCTAAGGGTGCCTACGAGCAGTACTTC; cdr3_aa: CASSPKGAYEQYF
j_call: TRBJ1-3; d_call: -; clone_size: -; v_call: TRBV4-2; cdr3_nt: TGTGCCAGCACCCCCTCCGGCGGTCTCGGGCTAAATGCTGGAAACACCATATATTTT; cdr3_aa: CASTPSGGLGLNAGNTIYF
j_call: TRBJ1-1; d_call: -; clone_size: -; v_call: TRBV6-5; cdr3_nt: TGTGCCAGCAGTTACTCGGGGGAGAACACTGAAGCTTTCTTT; cdr3_aa: CASSYSGENTEAFF
j_call: TRBJ1-1; d_call: -; clone_size: -; v_call: TRBV6-5; cdr3_nt: TGTGCCAGCAGTTACTCTAGGGGGGGCACTGAAGCTTTCTTT; cdr3_aa: CASSYSRGGTEAFF
j_call: TRBJ2-7; d_call: -; clone_size: -; v_call: TRBV28; cdr3_nt: TGTGCCAGTTGGGGGGACACCTCCTACGAGCAGTACTTC; cdr3_aa: CASWGDTSYEQYF
j_call: TRBJ1-3; d_call: -; clone_size: few; v_call: TRBV9; cdr3_nt: TGTGCCAGCAGTACCTTGGGGTCTGGAAACACCATATATTTT; cdr3_aa: CASSTLGSGNTIYF
j_call: TRBJ2-1; d_call: -; clone_size: -; v_call: TRBV11-1; cdr3_nt: TGTGCCAGCAGCTTAGCGCGGCGGAATGAGCAGTTCTTC; cdr3_aa: CASSLARRNEQFF
j_call: TRBJ2-7; d_call: -; clone_size: -; v_call: TRBV5-1; cdr3_nt: TGCGCCAGCAGCTGGAGGGACGGCTCCTACGAGCAGTACTTC; cdr3_aa: CASSWRDGSYEQYF
j_call: TRBJ1-4; d_call: -; clone_size: -; v_call: TRBV21-1; cdr3_nt: TGTGCCAGCAGCAAAGTAATGTTTTTT; cdr3_aa: CASSKVMFF
j_call: TRBJ1-1; d_call: -; clone_size: -; v_call: TRBV6-5; cdr3_nt: TGTGCCAGCACTCTGACAGGAAACACTGAAGCTTTCTTT; cdr3_aa: CASTLTGNTEAFF
j_call: TRBJ2-7; d_call: TRBD1; clone_size: once; v_call: TRBV27; cdr3_nt: TGTGCCAGCAGCCCCCGGGACAGCGAGTACGAGCAGTACTTC; cdr3_aa: CASSPRDSEYEQYF
j_call: TRBJ2-6; d_call: -; clone_size: -; v_call: TRBV7-8; cdr3_nt: TGTGCCAGCAGCCCCTGGGTAAGTGGGGCCAACGTCCTGACTTTC; cdr3_aa: CASSPWVSGANVLTF
j_call: TRBJ1-2; d_call: -; clone_size: -; v_call: TRBV4-3; cdr3_nt: TGCGCCAGCAGCCAAGTAATGGGGGGCCACTATGGCTACACCTTC; cdr3_aa: CASSQVMGGHYGYTF
j_call: TRBJ1-1; d_call: TRBD1; clone_size: -; v_call: TRBV5-4; cdr3_nt: TGTGCCAGCAGCTTGGCCAGGGGGTTGGGGGGAATGAACACTGAAGCTTTCTTT; cdr3_aa: CASSLARGLGGMNTEAFF
j_call: TRBJ2-7; d_call: -; clone_size: -; v_call: TRBV7-7; cdr3_nt: TGTGCCAGCAGCTTAGGGGGTGGGGAAAGCGAGCAGTACTTC; cdr3_aa: CASSLGGGESEQYF
j_call: TRBJ1-2; d_call: -; clone_size: once; v_call: TRBV27; cdr3_nt: TGTGCCAGCAGTTACGGGGGCGATGGCTACACCTTC; cdr3_aa: CASSYGGDGYTF
j_call: TRBJ1-1; d_call: -; clone_size: -; v_call: TRBV7-8; cdr3_nt: TGTGCCAGCAGCTTAGGGGACACAAACACTGAAGCTTTCTTT; cdr3_aa: CASSLGDTNTEAFF
j_call: TRBJ2-5; d_call: TRBD2; clone_size: -; v_call: TRBV5-4; cdr3_nt: TGTGCCAGCAGCTTGGCTAGCGGGAGAGGCCAAGAGACCCAGTACTTC; cdr3_aa: CASSLASGRGQETQYF
j_call: TRBJ2-1; d_call: -; clone_size: -; v_call: TRBV15; cdr3_nt: TGTGCCACCAGCAGAGAGGGTAATGATGAGCAGTTCTTC; cdr3_aa: CATSREGNDEQFF
j_call: TRBJ2-6; d_call: -; clone_size: -; v_call: TRBV4-3; cdr3_nt: TGCGCCAGCAGCCTTCTCCGGGCCAACGTCCTGACTTTC; cdr3_aa: CASSLLRANVLTF
j_call: TRBJ2-3; d_call: TRBD2; clone_size: few; v_call: TRBV9; cdr3_nt: TGTGCCAGCAGCGCCCACATGACTAGCGGGGGGGAAATAGCTAGCACAGATACGCAGTATTTT; cdr3_aa: CASSAHMTSGGEIASTDTQYF
j_call: TRBJ1-2; d_call: -; clone_size: -; v_call: TRBV5-4; cdr3_nt: TGTGCCAGCAGCACGGACGGGACACCCGGAGCTGGTGGCTACACCTTC; cdr3_aa: CASSTDGTPGAGGYTF
j_call: TRBJ2-1; d_call: TRBD2; clone_size: -; v_call: TRBV5-4; cdr3_nt: TGTGCCAGCACTAATGCGGGGGTGGGAAATGAGCAGTTCTTC; cdr3_aa: CASTNAGVGNEQFF
j_call: TRBJ1-5; d_call: -; clone_size: -; v_call: TRBV5-6; cdr3_nt: TGTGCCAGCAGCTTCGGGGATTCGGGGCAGCCCCAGCATTTT; cdr3_aa: CASSFGDSGQPQHF
j_call: TRBJ1-2; d_call: -; clone_size: -; v_call: TRBV5-6; cdr3_nt: TGTGCCAGCAGCCCGGTGGATCGCTATGGCTACACCTTC; cdr3_aa: CASSPVDRYGYTF
j_call: TRBJ2-7; d_call: -; clone_size: -; v_call: TRBV4-1; cdr3_nt: TGCGCCAGCAGCCCCGCGGACGGATACGAGCAGTACTTC; cdr3_aa: CASSPADGYEQYF
j_call: TRBJ2-5; d_call: -; clone_size: -; v_call: TRBV5-1; cdr3_nt: TGCGCCAGCAGCCCCCCGGGAGGGGGCCTAGAAGAGACCCAGTACTTC; cdr3_aa: CASSPPGGGLEETQYF
j_call: TRBJ1-5; d_call: TRBD1; clone_size: many; v_call: TRBV15; cdr3_nt: TGTGCCACCAGCTCCAAGGGGACAGGGGGCTATCAGCCCCAGCATTTT; cdr3_aa: CATSSKGTGGYQPQHF
j_call: TRBJ2-1; d_call: -; clone_size: -; v_call: TRBV4-1; cdr3_nt: TGCGCCAGCAGCCAAGATCCACCCCCTGCCAGGAATGAGCAGTTCTTC; cdr3_aa: CASSQDPPPARNEQFF
j_call: TRBJ2-1; d_call: TRBD2; clone_size: -; v_call: TRBV9; cdr3_nt: TGTGCCAGCAGCGTAGGGGAGGGAGGTCCGATTGGTGAGCAGTTCTTC; cdr3_aa: CASSVGEGGPIGEQFF
j_call: TRBJ2-5; d_call: -; clone_size: -; v_call: TRBV2; cdr3_nt: TGTGCCAGCAGTGAAGCGGAGGGGCAGGAGACCCAGTACTTC; cdr3_aa: CASSEAEGQETQYF
j_call: TRBJ1-1; d_call: -; clone_size: -; v_call: TRBV27; cdr3_nt: TGTGCCAGCAGTTTAGGGGTGGGGGGGCTGGCTTTCTTT; cdr3_aa: CASSLGVGGLAFF
j_call: TRBJ2-3; d_call: TRBD2; clone_size: -; v_call: TRBV6-5; cdr3_nt: TGTGCCAGCAGTTATTCTAGCGGAGGCACAGATACGCAGTATTTT; cdr3_aa: CASSYSSGGTDTQYF
j_call: TRBJ1-4; d_call: -; clone_size: -; v_call: TRBV27; cdr3_nt: TGTGCCAGCAGTTTTAATGAAAAACTGTTTTTT; cdr3_aa: CASSFNEKLFF
j_call: TRBJ1-1; d_call: -; clone_size: -; v_call: TRBV5-6; cdr3_nt: TGTGCCAGCAGCTTGAGGGGCGGGAGGCCTGAAGCTTTCTTT; cdr3_aa: CASSLRGGRPEAFF
j_call: TRBJ2-7; d_call: -; clone_size: -; v_call: TRBV27; cdr3_nt: TGTGCCAGCAGTCCTTTTATGGCTCGCGGCTACGAGCAGTACTTC; cdr3_aa: CASSPFMARGYEQYF
j_call: TRBJ2-3; d_call: TRBD2; clone_size: -; v_call: TRBV29-1; cdr3_nt: TGCAGCGTCCCCCCGGGACTAGTGCCAGATACGCAGTATTTT; cdr3_aa: CSVPPGLVPDTQYF
j_call: TRBJ1-5; d_call: -; clone_size: -; v_call: TRBV27; cdr3_nt: TGTGCCAGCAGTTTAGGAACTTATAGCAATCAGCCCCAGCATTTT; cdr3_aa: CASSLGTYSNQPQHF
j_call: TRBJ2-7; d_call: -; clone_size: -; v_call: TRBV27; cdr3_nt: TGTGCCAGCAGTTTTGCCAGGACTACCTACGAGCAGTACTTC; cdr3_aa: CASSFARTTYEQYF
j_call: TRBJ2-7; d_call: -; clone_size: -; v_call: TRBV6-1; cdr3_nt: TGTGCCAGCAGTGAGGGCCACTCCTACGAGCAGTACTTC; cdr3_aa: CASSEGHSYEQYF